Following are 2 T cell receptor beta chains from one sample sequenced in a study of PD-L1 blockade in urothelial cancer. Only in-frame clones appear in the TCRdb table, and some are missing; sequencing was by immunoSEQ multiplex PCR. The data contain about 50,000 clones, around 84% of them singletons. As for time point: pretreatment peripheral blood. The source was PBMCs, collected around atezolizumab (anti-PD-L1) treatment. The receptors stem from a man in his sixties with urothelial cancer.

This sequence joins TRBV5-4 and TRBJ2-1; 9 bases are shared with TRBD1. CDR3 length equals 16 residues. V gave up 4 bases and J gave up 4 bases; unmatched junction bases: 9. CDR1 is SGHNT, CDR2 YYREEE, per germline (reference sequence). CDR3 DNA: TGTGCCAGCAGCAACACCGGGACAGGGATTTACAATGAGCAGTTCTTC. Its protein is CASSNTGTGIYNEQFF.

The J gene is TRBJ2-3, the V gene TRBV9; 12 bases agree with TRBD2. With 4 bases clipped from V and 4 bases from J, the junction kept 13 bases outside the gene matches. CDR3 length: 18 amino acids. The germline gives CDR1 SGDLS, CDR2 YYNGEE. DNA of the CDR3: TGTGCCAGCAGCACCGGACTAGCGGGGCCTCTACCCCCAGATACGCAGTATTTT. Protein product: CASSTGLAGPLPPDTQYF.